The 12 T cell receptor beta chains reported below all come from one sample, sequenced in a study of blood T cells in healthy people across ages. With a J-beta primer mix and a sample-barcoded 5' primer, a second PCR ran roughly 6 to 11 cycles. MiXCR, run by TCRdb on the 5' RACE reads, gives a single entry per CDR3 protein. The repertoire includes 800,000 to 950,000 distinct CDR3 sequences, just under 30% of them detected once, and about 10% sits in the top ten. The data also belong to a second study, concerning T cells of mothers and their children.

Sequencing input: blood. These receptors originate from a woman aged 40 to 50 in good health.

About this clonotype: This sequence may be a read error, since a much larger clone differs from it by one base. The CDR3 loop reads CAISRVSYEQYF. In DNA form, the CDR3 reads TGTGCCATCAGCAGGGTCTCCTACGAGCAGTACTTC. The chain carries TRBV10-3 and TRBJ2-7; a weak D match, TRBD1 (5 bases). Germline CDR1 and CDR2: ENHRY and SYGVKD. V lost 6 bases to trimming and J lost 0 bases, with 6 bases between them. The CDR3 loop spans 12 amino acids.

This clonotype was picked up a small number of times. The rearrangement joins TRBV6-1 to TRBJ2-5, with D unclear. The CDR3 has 12 amino acids. The germline V gene has CDR1 MNHNS and CDR2 SASEGT. V lost 5 bases and J 11 bases, leaving 15 bases between the germline ends. CDR3 DNA: TGTGCCAGCAGTCCCCGATGGAGTTTTCAGTACTTC. This sequence encodes CASSPRWSFQYF.

The V gene is TRBV7-9, the J gene TRBJ2-6; the D gene is possibly TRBD1 (6 bases). Trimming cost V 4 bases and J 0 bases, with 13 bases left between them. Germline V gene data show CDR1 as SEHNR and CDR2 as FQNEAQ (reference sequence). The CDR3 spans 17 residues. DNA for the CDR3: TGTGCCAGCAGCTCTTCGGACAGAAGCTCTGGGGCCAACGTCCTGACTTTC. Its protein is CASSSSDRSSGANVLTF. The variable domain in full, completed from reference TRBV7-9 and TRBJ2-6, reads DTGVSQNPRHKITKRGQNVTFRCDPISEHNRLYWYRQTLGQGPEFLTYFQNEAQLEKSRLLSDRFSAERPKGSFSTLEIQRTEQGDSAMYLCASSSSDRSSGANVLTFGAGSRLTVL.

This clonotype has more than one count but fewer than ten. V usage is TRBV29-1 and J usage is TRBJ1-1; TRBD1 matches at 11 bases. Germline assignment: CDR1 SQVTM and CDR2 ANQGSEA. The CDR3 has 15 amino acids. V gave up 1 base and J gave up 4 bases; unmatched junction bases: 5. CDR3 DNA: TGCAGCGTTGAAGGGACAGGGGGCGGTTCCACTGAAGCTTTCTTT. Its protein product is CSVEGTGGGSTEAFF.

This chain uses TRBV25-1 with TRBJ2-3; 8 bases fit TRBD2. This CDR3 has 14 residues. V shed 8 bases and J 2 bases; nucleotides not matched to a gene: 6. Germline CDR1 MGHDK, CDR2 SYGVNS. CDR3 in DNA: TGTGCCAGCGGGCGGGGGGTCAACACAGATACGCAGTATTTT. Translated: CASGRGVNTDTQYF.

This clonotype was counted many times. Its ends do not fully match the called genes, so a read error is possible. The chain combines TRBV7-7 with TRBJ2-7, with TRBD2 as a possible D gene (6 bases). The CDR3 spans 12 residues. Germline V gene lookup returns CDR1 SSHAT and CDR2 FNYEAQ (reference sequence). The CDR3 DNA reads TGTGCTAGCAGCACCGTGGGGAGGGAGCAGTACTTC. This codes for CASSTVGREQYF. The full variable domain, rest sourced from reference TRBV7-7 and TRBJ2-7, is GAGVSQSPRYKVTKRGQDVTLRCDPISSHATLYWYQQALGQGPEFLTYFNYEAQPDKSGLPSDRFSAERPEGSISTLTIQRTEQRDSAMYRCASSTVGREQYFGPGTRLTVT.

V and J are TRBV5-1 and TRBJ2-7; TRBD1 agrees at 7 bases. The CDR3 length is 15 residues. Trimming cost V 3 bases and J 2 bases; bases outside gene matches: 8. Germline V lookup: CDR1 SGHRS, CDR2 YFSETQ. The CDR3 reads CASSSEQGPPYEQYF. CDR3 DNA: TGCGCCAGCAGCTCCGAACAGGGGCCCCCCTACGAGCAGTACTTC.

Ten or more counts support this clonotype. In DNA form, the CDR3 reads TGTGCCAGCAGCGCCCCGGGGGGGGTGAGCTCCTACGAGCAGTACTTC. It codes for CASSAPGGVSSYEQYF. The chain recombines TRBV2 with TRBJ2-7, with 8 bases fitting TRBD2. CDR1 is SNHLY and CDR2 is FYNNEI in the germline V gene. CDR3 size: 16 residues. With 6 bases clipped from V and 0 bases from J, the junction kept 10 bases outside the gene matches. Together with reference TRBV2 and TRBJ2-7, the CDR3 gives the full variable domain: EPEVTQTPSHQVTQMGQEVILRCVPISNHLYFYWYRQILGQKVEFLVSFYNNEISEKSEIFDDQFSVERPDGSNFTLKIRSTKLEDSAMYFCASSAPGGVSSYEQYFGPGTRLTVT.

Comments on this clonotype: A much larger clone sits a single nucleotide away, making a read error possible. The CDR3 reads CATSKDGTDTQYF. The CDR3, as DNA: TGTGCCACCAGTAAAGATGGCACAGATACGCAGTATTTT. The chain has TRBV24-1 and TRBJ2-3; no clear D. The germline CDR1 and CDR2 sequences are KGHDR and SFDVKD. The CDR3 length is 13 residues. V lost 6 bases and J lost 1, with 7 bases in between.

Turning to this clonotype: A read error may produce the germline difference seen at one junction end. The chain has TRBV7-3 and TRBJ1-1, with D maybe TRBD1 (6 bases). The CDR3 extends over 14 amino acids. The germline CDR1 and CDR2 sequences are SGHTA and FQGTGA. The CDR3 reads CAGSVTGMSTEAFF. Here the CDR3 DNA reads TGTGCCGGCAGCGTAACAGGGATGAGCACTGAAGCTTTCTTT.

The chain has TRBV20-1 and TRBJ1-5; D gene unclear. Germline CDR1 reads DFQATT; CDR2 reads SNEGSKA (reference sequence). With 0 bases removed from V and 0 bases from J, the gap between germline ends came to 6 bases. The CDR3 contains 14 residues. CDR3 region: CSAREGNSNQPQHF. The DNA of the CDR3 is TGCAGTGCTAGAGAGGGAAATAGCAATCAGCCCCAGCATTTT.

The chain combines TRBV4-2 with TRBJ2-1, with 8 bases fitting TRBD2. This CDR3 region has 17 residues. Germline CDR1 and CDR2: LGHNA and YNFKEQ. J gave up 8 bases and V 4 bases, and 16 bases lay outside the gene matches. The CDR3 nucleotides read TGTGCCAGCAGCCGTGCTTTAGCGGGGTTCGGATTCTATGAGCAGTTCTTC. Protein: CASSRALAGFGFYEQFF.